A selection of T cell receptor beta chains follows, all from one sample in a study of Ad26.COV2.S vaccination and SARS-CoV-2 variants. Assay used: immunoSEQ multiplex PCR; TCRdb lists only in-frame clones, some missing. The sample contains more than 400,000 clones, 90% of which appear only once. The sequences come from peripheral blood, collected in a trial of Ad26.COV2.S vaccine versus placebo. These receptors all stem from a person between 18 and 59 years old who received the Ad26.COV2.S COVID-19 vaccine or a placebo. Each CDR3 is given with its conserved first and last residue. The D gene is left open where the match is weak. Size is omitted from some rows. Given values are once, few, many or a class for expanded clones.

-	TRBV10-3	TRBJ2-4	-	CAISAGTSNIQYF	TGTGCCATCAGTGCGGGTACATCTAACATTCAGTACTTC
TRBD2	TRBV5-1	TRBJ2-5	-	CASSSYKLAGQETQYF	TGCGCCAGCAGCTCCTATAAACTAGCGGGTCAAGAGACCCAGTACTTC
-	TRBV5-1	TRBJ2-5	-	CASSYSDRGGETQYF	TGCGCCAGCAGCTACTCCGACAGGGGAGGGGAGACCCAGTACTTC
-	TRBV28	TRBJ2-3	-	CASRVAGAHSTDTQYF	TGTGCCAGCAGAGTTGCAGGGGCGCATTCCACAGATACGCAGTATTTT
-	TRBV18	TRBJ2-2	-	CASSPRGTGELFF	TGTGCCAGCTCACCACGAGGCACCGGGGAGCTGTTTTTT
-	TRBV6-2/TRBV6-3	TRBJ1-1	once	CASSLELTEAFF	TGTGCCAGCAGTTTGGAACTCACTGAAGCTTTCTTT
-	TRBV28	TRBJ1-1	-	CASSTRGPNTEAFF	TGTGCCAGCAGTACCAGGGGCCCGAACACTGAAGCTTTCTTT
-	TRBV30	TRBJ1-6	-	CAWDLGAPYNSPLHF	TGTGCCTGGGACCTTGGGGCGCCCTATAATTCACCCCTCCACTTT
TRBD2	TRBV7-3	TRBJ2-3	once	CASSIIAGGPSTDTQYF	TGTGCCAGCAGCATCATAGCGGGAGGGCCCTCGACAGATACGCAGTATTTT
TRBD2	TRBV6-6	TRBJ2-4	-	CASRTRSNIQYF	TGTGCCAGCCGGACTAGGTCGAACATTCAGTACTTC
TRBD2	TRBV28	TRBJ2-1	-	CASSPSGSWYNEQFF	TGTGCCAGCAGTCCTAGCGGGAGTTGGTACAATGAGCAGTTCTTC
TRBD1	TRBV28	TRBJ1-5	-	CASSFYRTGTPSNQPQHF	TGTGCCAGCAGTTTTTACCGGACAGGGACCCCAAGCAATCAGCCCCAGCATTTT
-	TRBV6-6	TRBJ2-7	once	CAGGPPVEQYF	TGTGCCGGGGGACCTCCCGTCGAGCAGTACTTC
-	TRBV6-5	TRBJ1-1	-	CASSLAGPSEAFF	TGTGCCAGCAGCCTAGCTGGACCCTCTGAAGCTTTCTTT
-	TRBV15	TRBJ2-2	-	CATSQGPDTGELFF	TGTGCCACCTCGCAGGGTCCAGACACCGGGGAGCTGTTTTTT
-	TRBV15	TRBJ1-6	-	CATSRDPTLRPLHF	TGTGCCACCAGCAGAGATCCCACTTTGAGGCCCCTCCACTTT
TRBD1	TRBV15	TRBJ1-6	once	CATKDRGVGGENSPLHF	TGTGCCACCAAGGACAGGGGGGTAGGAGGGGAAAATTCACCCCTCCACTTT
TRBD2	TRBV29-1	TRBJ2-1	-	CSALRLAGDSSYNEQFF	TGCAGCGCCCTTCGACTAGCGGGAGACAGCTCCTACAATGAGCAGTTCTTC
TRBD2	TRBV27	TRBJ2-7	-	CASRPAASGSYEQYF	TGTGCCAGCAGGCCCGCCGCTAGCGGGAGCTACGAGCAGTACTTC
-	TRBV12-3/TRBV12-4	TRBJ1-1	-	CASSSTVNTEAFF	TGTGCCAGCAGTTCGACAGTGAACACTGAAGCTTTCTTT
-	TRBV5-1	TRBJ1-2	-	CASSQESNYGYTF	TGCGCCAGCAGCCAAGAGTCTAACTATGGCTACACCTTC
-	TRBV4-1	TRBJ1-6	-	CASSQEPGTEGRLPLHF	TGCGCCAGCAGCCAAGAACCCGGGACCGAGGGAAGGTTGCCCCTCCACTTT
-	TRBV11-2	TRBJ2-2	-	CASSFRGQDGELFF	TGTGCCAGCAGCTTCAGGGGCCAGGACGGGGAGCTGTTTTTT
-	TRBV6-6	TRBJ2-3	-	CASSYSSETDTQYF	TGTGCCAGCAGTTACTCGAGCGAGACAGATACGCAGTATTTT
-	TRBV7-9	TRBJ1-2	-	CASSLLGGVNYGYTF	TGTGCCAGCAGCTTATTGGGAGGGGTTAACTATGGCTACACCTTC
-	TRBV14	TRBJ2-3	few	CASSRWDFDTQYF	TGTGCCAGCAGCCGATGGGACTTCGATACGCAGTATTTT
-	TRBV18	TRBJ2-7	-	CASSPEGILAEQYF	TGTGCCAGCTCACCCGAGGGAATCCTAGCCGAGCAGTACTTC
-	TRBV21-1	TRBJ2-7	-	CASSKEQGPYCEQYF	TGTGCCAGCAGCAAAGAGCAGGGGCCCTACTGCGAGCAGTACTTC
-	TRBV5-8	TRBJ2-5	-	CASSLGEVLGETQYF	TGTGCCAGCAGCTTGGGGGAGGTTTTAGGAGAGACCCAGTACTTC
TRBD2	TRBV7-9	TRBJ2-7	-	CASSPGGLAGGAYEQYF	TGTGCCAGCAGCCCAGGGGGACTAGCGGGAGGGGCCTACGAGCAGTACTTC
-	TRBV5-1	TRBJ1-3	once	CASSLAGISFSGNTIYF	TGCGCCAGCAGCTTGGCTGGCATCAGCTTCTCTGGAAACACCATATATTTT
-	TRBV7-6	TRBJ2-2	-	CASSLRQIKTGELFF	TGTGCCAGCAGCCTAAGACAGATTAAAACCGGGGAGCTGTTTTTT
TRBD2	TRBV2	TRBJ2-7	-	CASSEALAGAEQYF	TGTGCCAGCAGTGAAGCCCTAGCGGGAGCCGAGCAGTACTTC
-	TRBV7-3	TRBJ2-1	-	CASSPGTPNLKGRQFF	TGTGCCAGCAGCCCCGGGACTCCGAATCTCAAAGGGCGGCAGTTCTTC
-	TRBV27	TRBJ1-5	-	CASSLWAGNNQPQHF	TGTGCCAGCAGTTTATGGGCAGGCAACAATCAGCCCCAGCATTTT
TRBD2	TRBV5-4	TRBJ2-1	once	CASRTAGGTYNEQFF	TGTGCCAGCAGAACAGCGGGAGGAACCTACAATGAGCAGTTCTTC
-	TRBV30	TRBJ1-1	-	CAWGSQANTEAFF	TGTGCCTGGGGTTCTCAGGCGAACACTGAAGCTTTCTTT
TRBD1	TRBV5-1	TRBJ1-4	-	CASSLGQGGEKLFF	TGCGCCAGCAGCTTAGGACAGGGTGGTGAAAAACTGTTTTTT
-	TRBV2	TRBJ2-3	-	CASHDYRRLDTQYF	TGTGCCAGCCACGACTACCGCAGGTTGGATACGCAGTATTTT
-	TRBV20-1	TRBJ2-1	-	CSALQVREQFF	TGCAGTGCGCTACAGGTTCGTGAGCAGTTCTTC
TRBD1	TRBV19	TRBJ1-1	-	CASSITGVNTEAFF	TGTGCCAGTAGTATTACAGGGGTGAACACTGAAGCTTTCTTT
TRBD1	TRBV7-9	TRBJ2-3	-	CASSLGGQWGTDTQYF	TGTGCCAGCAGCTTAGGGGGACAGTGGGGCACAGATACGCAGTATTTT
TRBD1	TRBV27	TRBJ2-1	-	CASTPNLQGARNEQFF	TGTGCCAGCACCCCCAACTTACAGGGGGCACGAAATGAGCAGTTCTTC
-	TRBV9	TRBJ2-1	-	CASSVGARFNEQFF	TGTGCCAGCAGCGTGGGGGCGCGGTTCAATGAGCAGTTCTTC
-	TRBV28	TRBJ1-2	-	CASSLSSGTRNYGYTF	TGTGCCAGCAGTTTAAGTAGTGGGACAAGAAACTATGGCTACACCTTC
-	TRBV4-3	TRBJ2-1	-	CASSPRRDSYNEQFF	TGCGCCAGCAGCCCGAGGCGGGACTCCTACAATGAGCAGTTCTTC
-	TRBV7-9	TRBJ2-7	-	CASSPRPDSYEQYF	TGTGCCAGCAGCCCTCGTCCCGACTCCTACGAGCAGTACTTC
-	TRBV27	TRBJ2-1	-	CASSLFIPDRSSYNEQFF	TGTGCCAGCAGTTTATTCATCCCGGATAGAAGCTCCTACAATGAGCAGTTCTTC
-	TRBV27	TRBJ2-4	-	CASSLSAQLNIQYF	TGTGCCAGCAGTTTATCGGCCCAGTTAAACATTCAGTACTTC
TRBD1	TRBV30	TRBJ2-7	-	CAWSVHRGVGTGSYEQYF	TGTGCCTGGAGTGTCCACCGGGGCGTCGGGACAGGGAGCTACGAGCAGTACTTC
-	TRBV2	TRBJ2-1	-	CASSEGGDEQFF	TGTGCCAGCAGTGAAGGGGGGGATGAGCAGTTCTTC
TRBD1	TRBV27	TRBJ1-4	-	CASTPGQGATNEKLFF	TGTGCCAGCACCCCGGGACAGGGAGCAACTAATGAAAAACTGTTTTTT
-	TRBV20-1	TRBJ2-1	-	CSAIVNEQFF	TGCAGTGCCATAGTCAATGAGCAGTTCTTC
TRBD2	TRBV7-3	TRBJ2-3	-	CASSQAGGADTQYF	TGTGCCAGCAGCCAAGCGGGAGGGGCAGATACGCAGTATTTT
-	TRBV28	TRBJ1-1	once	CASSLYRTNTEAFF	TGTGCCAGCAGTTTGTATCGGACGAACACTGAAGCTTTCTTT